This entry is about one T cell receptor beta chain. This record comes from a study of CD8 T cells in Susac syndrome. The RNA, about 0.5 to 1 ug, was put through reverse transcription using random hexamers. From the immunoSEQ multiplex PCR reads, TCRdb called clonotypes with MiXCR, one entry per CDR3 protein. The table has about 190,000 distinct CDR3 sequences, roughly 94% seen once. The CDR3 has 14 amino acids. The V gene's germline CDR1 is GTSNPN and CDR2 SVGIG (reference sequence). V lost 1 base and J 0 bases, leaving 7 bases between the germline ends. Sequenced: CD8+ T cells from PBMCs. The sequence came from a human donor with Susac syndrome. V is TRBV30 and J is TRBJ1-5; D might be TRBD1 (5 bases). Here the CDR3 reads CAWSETDSNQPQHF. The CDR3 DNA reads TGTGCCTGGAGTGAGACAGATAGCAATCAGCCCCAGCATTTT. Full variable domain (missing parts from reference TRBV30 and TRBJ1-5): SQTIHQWPATLVQPVGSPLSLECTVEGTSNPNLYWYRQAAGRGLQLLFYSVGIGQISSEVPQNLSASRPQDRQFILSSKKLLLSDSGFYLCAWSETDSNQPQHFGDGTRLSIL.